This TCR beta chain was sequenced during a study of multiple sclerosis patients with progressive multifocal leukoencephalopathy. Trimming cost V 3 bases and J 2 bases, with 9 bases left between them. Germline V gives CDR1 KGHSH, CDR2 LQKENI. The CDR3 covers 14 residues. Study-level findings and limits: Less diverse TRB repertoires were suggested in most PML patients.

Each PCR contained spiked synthetic TR CDR3 controls spanning every V-J pairing. The data were produced by immunoSEQ multiplex PCR, yet TCRdb's version contains in-frame clones alone and is incomplete. The data contain 30,000 or so clones, approximately 85% of them singletons. This sample's time point: time of PML onset. PML was confirmed by JC virus DNA in cerebrospinal fluid. Prior interferon beta treatment was universal, and the PML patients were all female. Regarding this clone: Its target is unknown.

The rearrangement joins TRBV18 to TRBJ2-3, with D perhaps given as TRBD1 or TRBD2 (5 bases each). This receptor was taken from a woman between 25 and 40 years old with progressive multifocal leukoencephalopathy. The source was PBMCs, collected from a patient treated with natalizumab. CDR3 sequence reads: CASSPGRVTDTQYF. CDR3 nucleotide sequence: TGTGCCAGCTCACCGGGACGGGTCACAGATACGCAGTATTTT. The full variable domain, in which reference TRBV18 and TRBJ2-3 provide the parts outside the CDR3, is NAGVMQNPRHLVRRRGQEARLRCSPMKGHSHVYWYRQLPEEGLKFMVYLQKENIIDESGMPKERFSAEFPKEGPSILRIQQVVRGDSAAYFCASSPGRVTDTQYFGPGTRLTVL.